The clone carrying this TCR beta chain was observed at least ten times. Its antigen is as yet unknown. Unique molecular identifiers were affixed to discrete cDNA molecules within the library. In the original analysis: Per sample, the median was about 95,000 TCRs, with values from around 25,000 to 690,000. In TCRdb, the RACE reads were re-called with MiXCR into one record per CDR3 protein. Here the V and J calls rest on TCRdb's processing, not on the authors' analysis. The data contain about 46,000 distinct CDR3 sequences, about 3.9% of them singletons. The entry originates in a study of human T cells and chemical hapten exposure. Study results and caveats: TCRs exceeding a frequency of 1 in 1000 stayed unchanged under DPC sensitization.

V was pared by 2 bases and J by 2 bases, with 10 bases between. CDR1 and CDR2 from the germline V gene are SGHVS and FQNEAQ. This CDR3 contains 15 residues. Documented time point: healthy volunteer bleed at 2 weeks. Unfractionated whole blood yielded the extracted total RNA. What was sequenced was whole blood. This clonotype was obtained from a female donor in good health. Some clones in this sample may be carry-over from other donors' samples. The V gene is TRBV7-8, the J gene TRBJ1-5, with D unresolved. CDR3 sequence: CASSLWGFGNQPQHF. CDR3 sequence (DNA): TGTGCCAGCAGCTTATGGGGATTCGGCAATCAGCCCCAGCATTTT. Full variable domain (remainder filled in from reference TRBV7-8 and TRBJ1-5): GAGVSQSPRYKVAKRGQDVALRCDPISGHVSLFWYQQALGQGPEFLTYFQNEAQLDKSGLPSDRFFAERPEGSVSTLKIQRTQQEDSAVYLCASSLWGFGNQPQHFGDGTRLSIL.